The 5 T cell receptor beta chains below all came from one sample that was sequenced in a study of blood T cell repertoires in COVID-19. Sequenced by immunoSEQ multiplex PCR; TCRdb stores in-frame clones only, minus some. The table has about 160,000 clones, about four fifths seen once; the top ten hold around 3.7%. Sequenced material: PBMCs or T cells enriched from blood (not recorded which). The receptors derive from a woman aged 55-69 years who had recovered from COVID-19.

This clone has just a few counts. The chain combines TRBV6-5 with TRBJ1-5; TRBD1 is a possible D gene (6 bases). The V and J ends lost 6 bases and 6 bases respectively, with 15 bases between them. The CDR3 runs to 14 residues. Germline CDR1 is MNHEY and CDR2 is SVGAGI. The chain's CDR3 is CASSARGSGQPQHF. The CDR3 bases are TGTGCCAGCAGCGCTAGGGGGTCAGGTCAGCCCCAGCATTTT.

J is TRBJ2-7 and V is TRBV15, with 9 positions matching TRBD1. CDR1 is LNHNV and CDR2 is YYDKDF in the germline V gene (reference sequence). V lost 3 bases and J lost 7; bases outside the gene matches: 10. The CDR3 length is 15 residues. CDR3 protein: CATSRSGTGKEEQYF. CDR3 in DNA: TGTGCCACCAGCAGGTCCGGGACAGGGAAGGAGGAGCAGTACTTC.

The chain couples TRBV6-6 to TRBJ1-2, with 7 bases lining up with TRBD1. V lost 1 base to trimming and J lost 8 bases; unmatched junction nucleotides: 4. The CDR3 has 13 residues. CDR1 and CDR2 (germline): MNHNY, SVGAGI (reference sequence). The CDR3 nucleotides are TGTGCCAGCAGTTACTGGGACAGAGGGGGCTACACCTTC. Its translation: CASSYWDRGGYTF.

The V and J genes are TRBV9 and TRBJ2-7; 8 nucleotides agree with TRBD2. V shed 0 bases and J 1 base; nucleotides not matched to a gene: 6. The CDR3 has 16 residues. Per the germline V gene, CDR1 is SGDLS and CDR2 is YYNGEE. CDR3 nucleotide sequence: TGTGCCAGCAGCGTAGGCGCGGGGGGCCGGTCCTACGAGCAGTACTTC. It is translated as CASSVGAGGRSYEQYF.

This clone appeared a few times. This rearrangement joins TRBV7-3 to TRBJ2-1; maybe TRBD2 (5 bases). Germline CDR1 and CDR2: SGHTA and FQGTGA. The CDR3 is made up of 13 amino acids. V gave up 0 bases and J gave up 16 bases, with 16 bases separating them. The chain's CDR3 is CASSLTSGGTGFF. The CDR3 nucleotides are TGTGCCAGCAGCTTAACGTCAGGAGGTACGGGATTCTTC.